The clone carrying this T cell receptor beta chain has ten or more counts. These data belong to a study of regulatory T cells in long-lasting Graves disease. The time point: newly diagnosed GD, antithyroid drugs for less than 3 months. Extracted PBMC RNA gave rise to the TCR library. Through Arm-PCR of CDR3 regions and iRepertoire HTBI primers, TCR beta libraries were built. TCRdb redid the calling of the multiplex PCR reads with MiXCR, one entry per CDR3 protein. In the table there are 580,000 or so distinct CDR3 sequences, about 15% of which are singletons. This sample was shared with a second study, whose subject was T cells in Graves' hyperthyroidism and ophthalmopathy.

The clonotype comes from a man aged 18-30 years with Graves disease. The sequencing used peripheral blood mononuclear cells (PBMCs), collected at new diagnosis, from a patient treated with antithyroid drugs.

The CDR3 region is CASSLETSFADTQYF. The CDR3 nucleotides are TGTGCCAGCAGCTTGGAGACTAGCTTCGCAGATACGCAGTATTTT. The V and J genes are TRBV11-1 and TRBJ2-3; 7 positions agree with TRBD2. Germline V lookup: CDR1 SGHAT, CDR2 FQDESV (reference sequence). CDR3 length equals 15 residues. V lost 3 bases, J lost 4 bases, and 7 bases stayed unmatched.